This record covers a single T cell receptor beta chain. No antigen is known for it. CDR1 is ENHRY, CDR2 SYGVKD, per germline. This CDR3 contains 16 residues. Between the trimmed V and J ends, which lost 2 bases and 6 bases, there was a span of 16 bases. The data were taken from a study of regulatory T cells in long-lasting Graves disease. Libraries of TCR beta came from iRepertoire HTBI primers plus Arm-PCR of CDR3 regions. MiXCR, run by TCRdb on the multiplex PCR reads, gives a single entry per CDR3 protein. The table records about 470,000 distinct CDR3 sequences, less than 25% of them present only once. Specified time point: persistent/refractory GD, antithyroid drugs over 5 years with positive TRAb. RNA extracted from PBMCs served as the sequencing template. General study points: Among samples with persistent disease, TRBV28, TRBJ1-2 and TRBJ2-5 were favored. Those with persistent Graves' had less TCR diversity than newly diagnosed patients.

The TCR comes from a female donor with Graves disease. The rearrangement uses TRBV10-3 and TRBJ2-2, with D unresolved. Sequenced material: peripheral blood mononuclear cells (PBMCs), taken when the disease was refractory, from a patient treated with antithyroid drugs. DNA of the CDR3: TGTGCCATCAGTGAGGGGCAGGCTCTCCGGTCCGGGGAGCTGTTTTTT. It translates to CAISEGQALRSGELFF.